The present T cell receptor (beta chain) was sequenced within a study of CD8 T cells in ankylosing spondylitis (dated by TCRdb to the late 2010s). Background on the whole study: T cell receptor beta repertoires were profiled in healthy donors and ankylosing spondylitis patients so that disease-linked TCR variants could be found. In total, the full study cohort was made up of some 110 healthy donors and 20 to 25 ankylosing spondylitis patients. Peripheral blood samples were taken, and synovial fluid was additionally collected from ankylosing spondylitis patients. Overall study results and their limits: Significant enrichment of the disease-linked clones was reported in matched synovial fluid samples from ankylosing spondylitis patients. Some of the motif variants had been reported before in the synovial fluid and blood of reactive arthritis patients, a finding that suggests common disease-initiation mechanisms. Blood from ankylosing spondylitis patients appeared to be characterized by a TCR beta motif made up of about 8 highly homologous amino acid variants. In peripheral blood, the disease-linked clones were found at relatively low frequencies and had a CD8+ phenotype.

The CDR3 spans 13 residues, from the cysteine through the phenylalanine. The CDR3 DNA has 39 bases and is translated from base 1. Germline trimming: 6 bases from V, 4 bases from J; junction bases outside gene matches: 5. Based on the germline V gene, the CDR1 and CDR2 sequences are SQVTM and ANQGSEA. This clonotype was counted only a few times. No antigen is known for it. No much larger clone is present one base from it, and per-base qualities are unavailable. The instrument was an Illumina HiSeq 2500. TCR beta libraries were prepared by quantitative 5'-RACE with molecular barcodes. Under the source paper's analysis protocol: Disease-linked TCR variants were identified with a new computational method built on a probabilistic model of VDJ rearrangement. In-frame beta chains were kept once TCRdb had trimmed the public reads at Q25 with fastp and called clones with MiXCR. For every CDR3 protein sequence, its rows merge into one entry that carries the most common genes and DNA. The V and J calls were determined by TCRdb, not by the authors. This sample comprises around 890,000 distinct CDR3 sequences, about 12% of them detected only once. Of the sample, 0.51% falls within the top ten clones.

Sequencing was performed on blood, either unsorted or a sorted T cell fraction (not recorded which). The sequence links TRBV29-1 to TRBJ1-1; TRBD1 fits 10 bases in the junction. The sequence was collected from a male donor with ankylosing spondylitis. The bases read TGCAGCGTAAATAGGGACAGGGGCACTGAAGCTTTCTTT. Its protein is CSVNRDRGTEAFF.